These 15 T cell receptor beta chains originate from one sample sequenced in a study of cytomegalovirus exposure and HLA in healthy donors. 13 Jbeta primers and 60 Vbeta primers were used for the PCR. The data were produced by immunoSEQ multiplex PCR, yet TCRdb's version contains in-frame clones alone and is incomplete. This specimen shows approximately 170,000 clones; the ten leading clones hold approximately 0.8%. Specimen: PBMCs. These receptors were obtained from a woman under 30 in good health and CMV-seropositive.

The rearrangement uses TRBV2 and TRBJ2-1, with TRBD2 matching over 10 bases. J gave up 12 bases and V 2 bases, and 7 bases lay outside the gene matches. This CDR3 contains 14 residues. Per germline, CDR1 SNHLY and CDR2 FYNNEI. CDR3 in DNA: TGTGCCAGCAGTGAATTACTAGCGGGACCCGCGCAGTTCTTC. It encodes CASSELLAGPAQFF.

V gene TRBV12-1 combines with J gene TRBJ1-1. TRBV12-1 is termed a pseudogene. The CDR3 loop spans 16 amino acids. In DNA, the CDR3 is TGTGCCAGCAGCCTTACGGGGGGGCGCGGGAACACTGAAGCTTTCTTT. It yields the protein CASSLTGGRGNTEAFF.

The V gene is TRBV2, the J gene TRBJ1-5; TRBD1 is a possible D gene (5 bases). CDR3 length equals 14 residues. Between the trimmed V and J ends, which lost 3 bases and 2 bases, there was a span of 8 bases. The germline CDR1 and CDR2 sequences are SNHLY and FYNNEI. CDR3 sequence reads: CASSDRGGNQPQHF. The CDR3 nucleotides read TGTGCCAGCAGTGACCGGGGGGGCAATCAGCCCCAGCATTTT.

The gene calls are TRBV7-2 and TRBJ1-2; 10 bases line up with TRBD1. V shed 4 bases, J shed 4 bases, and the junction held 3 bases outside the gene matches. This CDR3 spans 14 amino acids. Germline lookup yields CDR1 SGHTA and CDR2 FQGNSA. This CDR3 reads CASSSGTGAYGYTF. CDR3 nucleotides: TGTGCCAGCAGCTCCGGGACAGGGGCCTATGGCTACACCTTC.

This chain uses TRBV4-3 with TRBJ2-1, with a possible D match to TRBD2 (6 bases). Germline V gene lookup returns CDR1 LGHNA and CDR2 YSLEER. The CDR3 sequence is 17 residues long. V lost 1 base and J lost 0, with 13 bases in between. CDR3 in amino acids: CASSQAVAGSSYNEQFF. The CDR3 nucleotides are TGCGCCAGCAGCCAAGCGGTGGCGGGGAGCTCCTACAATGAGCAGTTCTTC.

The J gene is TRBJ1-1, the V gene TRBV7-2; D is undetermined. V lost 1 base and J lost 1, with 13 bases in between. The germline gives CDR1 SGHTA, CDR2 FQGNSA. The CDR3 has 16 amino acids. CDR3 region: CASSLGSGQANTEAFF. The CDR3, as DNA: TGTGCCAGCAGCTTAGGTTCTGGGCAGGCGAACACTGAAGCTTTCTTT.

The V and J genes are TRBV5-4 and TRBJ2-3; maybe TRBD2 (6 bases). The CDR3 runs to 15 residues. Germline values: CDR1 SGHNT, CDR2 YYREEE (reference sequence). V gave up 2 bases and J gave up 3 bases, with 13 bases separating them. CDR3 nucleotides: TGTGCCAGCAGCTTCGGGGGAGATGAAACAGATACGCAGTATTTT. Translated, it gives CASSFGGDETDTQYF.

The gene calls are TRBV2 and TRBJ2-5; D might be TRBD2 (5 bases). The germline CDR1 and CDR2 sequences are SNHLY and FYNNEI. This CDR3 is 12 amino acids long. The germline V and J ends were trimmed by 5 bases and 3 bases, with 7 bases remaining between them. CDR3 bases: TGTGCCAGCAGTCCTAGCAAAGAGACCCAGTACTTC. This gives the protein CASSPSKETQYF.

The gene calls are TRBV5-1 and TRBJ1-2, with D possibly being TRBD1 (5 bases). CDR1 is SGHRS, CDR2 YFSETQ, per germline. V gave up 6 bases and J gave up 1 base, with 10 bases separating them. CDR3 size: 13 residues. The CDR3 loop reads CASNPGYNYGYTF. The CDR3 coding sequence is TGCGCCAGCAATCCAGGGTATAACTATGGCTACACCTTC. Full variable domain (remainder filled in from reference TRBV5-1 and TRBJ1-2): KAGVTQTPRYLIKTRGQQVTLSCSPISGHRSVSWYQQTPGQGLQFLFEYFSETQRNKGNFPGRFSGRQFSNSRSEMNVSTLELGDSALYLCASNPGYNYGYTFGSGTRLTVV.

The J gene is TRBJ2-1, the V gene TRBV5-6; D possibly corresponds to TRBD1 (6 bases). The CDR3 spans 14 residues. Deletions cut 2 bases from V and 5 bases from J, with 11 bases between. Germline V lookup: CDR1 SGHDT, CDR2 YYEEEE. The CDR3 is CASSLGQKDNEQFF. CDR3 DNA: TGTGCCAGCAGCTTAGGACAGAAAGACAATGAGCAGTTCTTC. The full variable domain, its missing parts supplied by reference TRBV5-6 and TRBJ2-1, is DAGVTQSPTHLIKTRGQQVTLRCSPKSGHDTVSWYQQALGQGPQFIFQYYEEEERQRGNFPDRFSGHQFPNYSSELNVNALLLGDSALYLCASSLGQKDNEQFFGPGTRLTVL.

This sequence joins TRBV18 and TRBJ1-2; D might be TRBD1 (6 bases). The CDR3 runs to 13 residues. V was pared by 2 bases and J by 7 bases, with 11 bases between. CDR1 and CDR2 from the germline V gene are KGHSH and LQKENI. CDR3 coding DNA: TGTGCCAGCTCACCAGAGACAGGTGGTGGCTACACCTTC. This gives the protein CASSPETGGGYTF.

As DNA, the CDR3 is TGCGCCAGCAGCCAAGACAGCTACGAGCAGTACTTC. Protein product: CASSQDSYEQYF. This sequence joins TRBV4-3 and TRBJ2-7; no clear D gene. Trimming took off 0 bases at V and 3 bases at J, with 3 bases between the two ends. Germline V lookup: CDR1 LGHNA, CDR2 YSLEER. This CDR3 spans 12 amino acids.

Regarding this clone: The sample holds other DNA sequences that translate to the same CDR3. V and J are TRBV11-3 and TRBJ1-1, with D maybe TRBD1 (6 bases). V was clipped by 8 bases and J by 10 bases, with 14 bases between them. Germline V CDR1 and CDR2: SGHNT, YENEEA. This CDR3 region has 11 residues. CDR3 residues: CASEDRGGAFF. The CDR3 DNA reads as TGTGCCAGCGAAGATAGGGGGGGAGCTTTCTTT.

The chain employs TRBV5-1 and TRBJ1-1; no clear D gene. The CDR3 is made up of 15 amino acids. V was cut by 4 bases and J by 3 bases, with 16 bases left in between. CDR1 is SGHRS, CDR2 YFSETQ, per germline. CDR3 sequence reads: CASSRHRDYYTEAFF. The CDR3 coding sequence is TGCGCCAGCAGCCGACACAGAGACTATTACACTGAAGCTTTCTTT.

This chain connects TRBV9 to TRBJ2-7; D gene unclear. The CDR3 has 15 residues. V was clipped by 4 bases and J by 0 bases, with 14 bases between them. The germline V gene has CDR1 SGDLS and CDR2 YYNGEE. CDR3 sequence (DNA): TGTGCCAGCAGCCCATACTATGAGGACTCCTACGAGCAGTACTTC. Protein sequence: CASSPYYEDSYEQYF. The full variable domain, completed using reference TRBV9 and TRBJ2-7, is DSGVTQTPKHLITATGQRVTLRCSPRSGDLSVYWYQQSLDQGLQFLIQYYNGEERAKGNILERFSAQQFPDLHSELNLSSLELGDSALYFCASSPYYEDSYEQYFGPGTRLTVT.